The clone carrying this TCR beta chain was detected many times. Its antigen remains unidentified. The CDR3 has 14 residues. CDR1 is SGHAT and CDR2 is FQNNGV in the germline V gene. Trimming took off 4 bases at V and 0 bases at J, with 7 bases between the two ends. One entry per CDR3 protein, called by TCRdb with MiXCR from the 5' RACE reads. Of 13,000 or so distinct CDR3 sequences listed, around 11% were seen once; the top ten hold roughly 50%. The data are from a study of T-cell memory formation after mild COVID-19. Study context: Each donor largely had its own TCR clusters. Study-level findings and limits: Memory sampled before infection contained some responding clones, suggesting cross-reactive memory joined. Confirmation of SARS-CoV-2 specificity was lacking for second-wave clones peaking day 37. Contracting clones, day 15 to 85, had balanced CD4/CD8, and later expanders favored CD4+.

The clonotype was recovered from an adult woman who had mild COVID-19 (a few samples of this study predate the infection). Cell type and time point are not known. This chain joins TRBV11-2 and TRBJ1-5; D is ambiguous. Specimen: PBMCs or a T cell subset sorted from them (not recorded which). As DNA, the CDR3 is TGTGCCAGCAGCTCCGATAATAGCAATCAGCCCCAGCATTTT. This encodes CASSSDNSNQPQHF.